The 27 T cell receptor beta chains below were found in one sample sequenced in a study of CD8 T cells in Susac syndrome. When the RNA was reverse transcribed, random hexamers were used with an input of 0.5 to 1 ug. TCRdb re-analysed the immunoSEQ multiplex PCR reads in MiXCR, keeping a single row per CDR3 protein. The sample shows about 200,000 distinct CDR3 sequences, 90% to 95% of them seen only once. Sample: CD4+ T cells from PBMCs. Receptor source: a human donor in good health.

The chain uses TRBV2 and TRBJ1-1; D is ambiguous. The germline V gene encodes CDR1 SNHLY and CDR2 FYNNEI. With 4 bases removed from V and 10 bases from J, the gap between germline ends came to 10 bases. The CDR3 runs 11 residues. The CDR3 is CASSVPLRAFF. The DNA for the CDR3 is TGTGCCAGCAGTGTTCCCCTTAGAGCTTTCTTT.

The chain joins TRBV12-3 or TRBV12-4 to TRBJ1-1, with TRBD1 matching over 8 bases. The CDR3 runs 13 residues. After removal of 6 bases from V and 4 bases from J, the junction contained 4 bases not matched to a gene. CDR3 DNA sequence: TGTGCCAGCAGCAGACAGGGGACCACTGAAGCTTTCTTT. Amino acid sequence: CASSRQGTTEAFF.

The rearrangement joins TRBV6-5 to TRBJ2-2; TRBD1 matches at 8 bases. Germline CDR1 MNHEY, CDR2 SVGAGI. V trimming: 2 bases; J trimming: 5 bases; junction bases outside the gene matches: 10. This CDR3 region has 17 residues. CDR3 coding DNA: TGTGCCAGCAGTTACCCGATTGGGACAGGAACGACCGGGGAGCTGTTTTTT. Translation: CASSYPIGTGTTGELFF.

The V call is TRBV5-1, the J call TRBJ2-3; no clear D gene. V was shortened by 7 bases and J by 6 bases, with 9 bases between the two germline ends. CDR3 length: 11 amino acids. The germline CDR1 and CDR2 sequences are SGHRS and YFSETQ. The CDR3 sequence: CASEIRDTQYF. DNA of the CDR3: TGCGCCAGCGAAATAAGGGATACGCAGTATTTT. Looking up the rest from reference TRBV5-1 and TRBJ2-3 gives the full variable domain: KAGVTQTPRYLIKTRGQQVTLSCSPISGHRSVSWYQQTPGQGLQFLFEYFSETQRNKGNFPGRFSGRQFSNSRSEMNVSTLELGDSALYLCASEIRDTQYFGPGTRLTVL.

The rearrangement links TRBV29-1 to TRBJ2-2; D possibly corresponds to TRBD2 (6 bases). V was cut by 4 bases and J by 5 bases, with 11 bases left in between. Per germline, CDR1 SQVTM and CDR2 ANQGSEA. The CDR3 spans 13 residues. Here the CDR3 reads CSVAVGGTGELFF. CDR3 in DNA: TGCAGCGTTGCGGTTGGGGGGACCGGGGAGCTGTTTTTT.

This chain connects TRBV29-1 to TRBJ2-7, with 12 nucleotides matching TRBD2. Trimming at V came to 5 bases and at J to 10 bases, leaving 15 bases not matched to a gene. Germline loops: CDR1 SQVTM, CDR2 ANQGSEA. The CDR3 is 15 residues long. The CDR3 region has the DNA TGCAGCGTTCGACCCGGACTAGCGGGGAGCGACCACCAGTACTTC. Translation gives CSVRPGLAGSDHQYF.

This chain links TRBV7-8 with TRBJ1-1; a possible D gene is TRBD1 (6 bases). Trimming stripped 5 bases from V and 2 bases from J, with 12 bases between. This CDR3 region has 14 residues. Germline V lookup: CDR1 SGHVS, CDR2 FQNEAQ. The CDR3 DNA sequence: TGTGCCAGCAGCCCTAACAGGGCAAACACTGAAGCTTTCTTT. Translated: CASSPNRANTEAFF. The entire variable domain, with the rest obtained from reference TRBV7-8 and TRBJ1-1, is as follows: GAGVSQSPRYKVAKRGQDVALRCDPISGHVSLFWYQQALGQGPEFLTYFQNEAQLDKSGLPSDRFFAERPEGSVSTLKIQRTQQEDSAVYLCASSPNRANTEAFFGQGTRLTVV.

The J gene is TRBJ2-1, the V gene TRBV19, with D possibly TRBD1 on 6 matching bases. V was shortened by 4 bases and J by 1 base, with 8 bases between the two germline ends. This CDR3 comprises 14 residues. In germline, CDR1 is LNHDA, CDR2 SQIVND (reference sequence). The CDR3 region is CASSTGQSYNEQFF. The CDR3 nucleotides read TGTGCCAGTAGTACTGGACAGTCCTACAATGAGCAGTTCTTC.

The V call is TRBV11-2, the J call TRBJ2-4; tentatively, D is TRBD1 or TRBD2 (5 bases each). V lost 4 bases and J lost 0, with 13 bases in between. Germline lookup yields CDR1 SGHAT and CDR2 FQNNGV. The CDR3 has 16 amino acids. As DNA, the CDR3 is TGTGCCAGCAGCTGGGGACGTAAACTAGCCAAAAACATTCAGTACTTC. This codes for CASSWGRKLAKNIQYF.

This clonotype came up once. The J gene is TRBJ2-7, the V gene TRBV6-6, with D possibly TRBD2 on 7 matching bases. Germline CDR1 reads MNHNY; CDR2 reads SVGAGI (reference sequence). This CDR3 spans 13 amino acids. The V end was cut by 1 base, the J end by 7 bases, with 11 bases between. The CDR3 DNA reads TGTGCCAGCAGTTACTACAGGGAGGGGGAGCAGTACTTC. Residues: CASSYYREGEQYF.

The chain is built from TRBV27 and TRBJ2-6; D is uncertain. CDR3 length: 15 residues. Trimming removed 3 bases from V and 0 bases from J, with 6 bases in between. Germline CDR1 MNHEY, CDR2 SMNVEV (reference sequence). The CDR3 DNA reads as TGTGCCAGCAGTTTTCGGACCTCTGGGGCCAACGTCCTGACTTTC. It specifies CASSFRTSGANVLTF.

This sequence joins TRBV6-1 and TRBJ2-7, with TRBD1 matching 7 bases. The junction had 6 bases not matched to a gene; V was cut back by 2 bases and J by 2 bases. This CDR3 is built from 15 residues. Germline V lookup: CDR1 MNHNS, CDR2 SASEGT. CDR3 region: CASSESTGWTYEQYF. The CDR3 region has the DNA TGTGCCAGCAGTGAATCGACAGGGTGGACCTACGAGCAGTACTTC.

This chain joins TRBV29-1 and TRBJ2-7, with TRBD1 identical over 8 bases. V was pared by 7 bases and J by 3 bases, with 5 bases of the junction left unmatched. The CDR3 is 12 amino acids. The V gene's germline CDR1 is SQVTM and CDR2 ANQGSEA. CDR3 sequence: CSGGTGGYEQYF. For the CDR3, the DNA is TGCAGCGGCGGGACAGGTGGCTACGAGCAGTACTTC.

The gene calls are TRBV29-1 and TRBJ2-6; a weak D match, TRBD2 (7 bases). This CDR3 comprises 14 residues. Trimming left V 0 bases short and J 7 bases short, with 10 bases between. From germline, CDR1 is SQVTM and CDR2 ANQGSEA. CDR3 nucleotides: TGCAGCGTTGAAGAAGGCGGGGGCGCCAACGTCCTGACTTTC. Its translation: CSVEEGGGANVLTF. Full variable domain (remainder filled in from reference TRBV29-1 and TRBJ2-6): SAVISQKPSRDICQRGTSLTIQCQVDSQVTMMFWYRQQPGQSLTLIATANQGSEATYESGFVIDKFPISRPNLTFSTLTVSNMSPEDSSIYLCSVEEGGGANVLTFGAGSRLTVL.

The chain recombines TRBV10-3 with TRBJ1-5; D remains unclear. Germline V CDR1 and CDR2: ENHRY, SYGVKD. Trimming took off 5 bases at V and 0 bases at J, with 11 bases between the two ends. The CDR3 has 15 residues. The CDR3 DNA is TGTGCCATCAGTCCATTCGACTCTAGCAATCAGCCCCAGCATTTT. This codes for CAISPFDSSNQPQHF.

This clonotype was detected only once. This sequence joins TRBV10-2 and TRBJ1-1; D call uncertain. This CDR3 has 13 amino acids. V was clipped by 3 bases and J by 3 bases, with 8 bases between them. The germline V gene encodes CDR1 WSHSY and CDR2 SAAADI. This CDR3 is CASSESTDTEAFF. In DNA form, the CDR3 reads TGCGCCAGCAGTGAATCGACGGACACTGAAGCTTTCTTT.

This rearrangement joins TRBV9 to TRBJ2-7, with 7 bases that match TRBD2. The CDR3 contains 14 residues. Germline V gene lookup returns CDR1 SGDLS and CDR2 YYNGEE. Trimming removed 0 bases from V and 3 bases from J; junction bases left unmatched: 3. The CDR3 nucleotides read TGTGCCAGCAGCGTAGTAGGGGAGGGCTACGAGCAGTACGTC. Residues: CASSVVGEGYEQYV.

V usage is TRBV29-1 and J usage is TRBJ1-1, with D tentatively TRBD1 (5 bases). Germline CDR1 is SQVTM and CDR2 is ANQGSEA. V was clipped by 6 bases and J by 1 base, with 12 bases between them. The CDR3 runs to 13 residues. This CDR3 reads CSVPGAGNTEAFF. DNA of the CDR3: TGCAGCGTCCCCGGGGCAGGGAACACTGAAGCTTTCTTT.

The V call is TRBV9, the J call TRBJ2-5; D is undetermined. The V and J ends lost 0 bases and 0 bases respectively, with 6 bases between them. The V gene's germline CDR1 is SGDLS and CDR2 YYNGEE. CDR3 length equals 14 residues. The CDR3 loop is CASSVAPHQETQYF. The CDR3 nucleotides are TGTGCCAGCAGCGTAGCTCCTCACCAAGAGACCCAGTACTTC.

V and J are TRBV20-1 and TRBJ1-2; 9 nucleotides agree with TRBD1. The CDR3 extends over 15 amino acids. CDR1 and CDR2 from the germline V gene are DFQATT and SNEGSKA (reference sequence). Trimming took 4 bases from V and 7 from J; bases not matched to a gene: 13. CDR3 DNA sequence: TGCAGTGCTAAAACAGGGGGCAGCAGGCTGGGTGGCTACACCTTC. Translating it yields CSAKTGGSRLGGYTF.

This clonotype was seen just once. The V call is TRBV28, the J call TRBJ2-4; TRBD1 or TRBD2 may be the D gene (5 bases each). This CDR3 region has 16 residues. The V gene's germline CDR1 is MDHEN and CDR2 SYDVKM. With 6 bases removed from V and 0 bases from J, the gap between germline ends came to 15 bases. The CDR3 coding sequence is TGTGCCAGCAGGGGGACGGGGCCTATAGCCAAAAACATTCAGTACTTC. Translation gives CASRGTGPIAKNIQYF.

The chain's CDR3 is CSARARRDRRNSPLHF. CDR3 nucleotides: TGCAGTGCTAGAGCCCGGCGGGACAGGCGTAATTCACCCCTCCACTTT. This chain links TRBV20-1 with TRBJ1-6; 8 bases are a match to TRBD1. The CDR3 is 16 amino acids. Looked up from germline, CDR1 is DFQATT and CDR2 is SNEGSKA (reference sequence). The trim removed 1 base at V and 6 bases at J, leaving 8 bases unmatched.

The rearrangement joins TRBV27 to TRBJ2-1; 7 bases line up with TRBD1. CDR3 length: 14 residues. Germline loops: CDR1 MNHEY, CDR2 SMNVEV (reference sequence). V dropped 1 base and J dropped 9; count of bases not matched to a gene: 6. The CDR3 protein is CASSLWDSRSEQFF. Here the CDR3 DNA reads TGTGCCAGCAGTTTATGGGACAGTCGCAGTGAGCAGTTCTTC.

The chain is built from TRBV7-9 and TRBJ2-2; no clear D. The CDR3 consists of 14 residues. V was shortened by 1 base and J by 3 bases, with 6 bases between the two germline ends. Germline assignment: CDR1 SEHNR and CDR2 FQNEAQ (reference sequence). The CDR3: CASSLVGYTGELFF. In DNA form, the CDR3 reads TGTGCCAGCAGCTTAGTGGGGTACACCGGGGAGCTGTTTTTT.

The gene calls are TRBV20-1 and TRBJ1-5; possible D gene TRBD1, 6 bases. V dropped 3 bases and J dropped 0 bases, with 15 bases sitting between them. The length of the CDR3 is 16 residues. Germline loops: CDR1 DFQATT, CDR2 SNEGSKA (reference sequence). For the CDR3, the DNA is TGCAGTGCTAGGGAGACAGGAAAAATTAGCAATCAGCCCCAGCATTTT. Its protein product is CSARETGKISNQPQHF.

The chain carries TRBV7-2 and TRBJ1-1; D not resolved. Trimming stripped 3 bases from V and 7 bases from J, with 21 bases between. This CDR3 has 16 amino acids. CDR1 and CDR2 (germline): SGHTA, FQGNSA. The CDR3 sequence: CASSFSGRPRRGEAFF. The CDR3 DNA reads TGTGCCAGCAGCTTCAGTGGTCGGCCCCGGCGTGGTGAAGCTTTCTTT.

V is TRBV11-3 and J is TRBJ1-6, with unresolved D. Germline CDR1 reads SGHNT; CDR2 reads YENEEA. With 0 bases removed from V and 13 bases from J, the gap between germline ends came to 10 bases. This CDR3 is built from 13 residues. CDR3 amino acids: CASSLESAAPLHF. For the CDR3, the DNA is TGTGCCAGCAGCTTAGAGAGCGCAGCCCCCCTCCACTTT.